This TCR beta chain was documented in a study of blood T cell repertoires in COVID-19. Study at large: Some COVID-19 samples were acute and others convalescent; all came from the United States, Italy and Spain. PBMCs, B-cell-depleted T cells, or T cells were the source of the cDNA or gDNA that made up the material.

TCRdb's table, derived via immunoSEQ multiplex PCR, lists solely in-frame clones and lacks some. The sample includes under 250,000 clones, roughly 84% of them seen just once. CDR3 size: 14 residues. Trimming took off 2 bases at V and 3 bases at J, with 8 bases between the two ends. CDR1 MNHEY and CDR2 SMNVEV come from the germline V gene (reference sequence). The chain has TRBV27 and TRBJ2-1; D possibly corresponds to TRBD2 (5 bases). This clonotype was obtained from a man aged 50 or older who had recovered from COVID-19. Sequenced: peripheral blood. As DNA, the CDR3 is TGTGCCAGCAGTTTAGAGGGATACTACAATGAGCAGTTCTTC. Protein sequence: CASSLEGYYNEQFF.